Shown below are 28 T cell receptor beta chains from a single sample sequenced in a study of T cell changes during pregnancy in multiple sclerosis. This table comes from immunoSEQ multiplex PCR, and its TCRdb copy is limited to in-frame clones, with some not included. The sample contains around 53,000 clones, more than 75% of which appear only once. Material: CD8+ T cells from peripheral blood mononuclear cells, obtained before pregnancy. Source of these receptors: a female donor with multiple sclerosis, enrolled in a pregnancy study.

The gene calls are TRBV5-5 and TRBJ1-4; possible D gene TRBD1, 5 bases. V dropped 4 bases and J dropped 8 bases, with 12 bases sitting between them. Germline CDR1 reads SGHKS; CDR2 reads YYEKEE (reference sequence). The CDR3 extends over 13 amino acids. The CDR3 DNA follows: TGTGCCAGCAGCCAACCAGGGTGGGAAAAACTGTTTTTT. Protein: CASSQPGWEKLFF.

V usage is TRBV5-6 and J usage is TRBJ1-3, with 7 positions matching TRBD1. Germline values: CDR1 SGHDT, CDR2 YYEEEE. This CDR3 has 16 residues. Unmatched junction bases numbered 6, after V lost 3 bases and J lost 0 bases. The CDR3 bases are TGTGCCAGCAGCTGGGGCTCAGGGGGCTCTGGAAACACCATATATTTT. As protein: CASSWGSGGSGNTIYF.

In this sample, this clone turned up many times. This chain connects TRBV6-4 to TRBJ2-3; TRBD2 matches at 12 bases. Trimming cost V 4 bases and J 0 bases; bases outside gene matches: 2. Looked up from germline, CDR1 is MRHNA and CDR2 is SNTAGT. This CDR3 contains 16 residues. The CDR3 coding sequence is TGTGCCAGCAGTGGACTAGCGGGAGAAAGCACAGATACGCAGTATTTT. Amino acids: CASSGLAGESTDTQYF.

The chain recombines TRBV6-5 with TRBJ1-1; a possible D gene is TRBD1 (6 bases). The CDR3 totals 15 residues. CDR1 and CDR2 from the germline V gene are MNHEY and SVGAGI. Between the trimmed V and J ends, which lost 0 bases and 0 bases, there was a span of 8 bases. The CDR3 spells CASSYSQGLNTEAFF. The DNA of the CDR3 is TGTGCCAGCAGTTACTCGCAGGGGTTGAACACTGAAGCTTTCTTT.

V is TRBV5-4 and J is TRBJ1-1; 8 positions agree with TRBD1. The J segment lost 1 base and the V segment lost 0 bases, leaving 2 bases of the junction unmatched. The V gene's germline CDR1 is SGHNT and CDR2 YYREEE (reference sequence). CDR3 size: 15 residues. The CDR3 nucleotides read TGTGCCAGCAGCTTGGACAGGGGGGGGAACACTGAAGCTTTCTTT. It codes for CASSLDRGGNTEAFF.

The CDR3 loop is CASSVGQNTGELFF. For the CDR3, the DNA is TGTGCCAGTAGTGTGGGACAGAACACCGGGGAGCTGTTTTTT. The chain joins TRBV19 to TRBJ2-2; the D gene is possibly TRBD1 (6 bases). From germline, CDR1 is LNHDA and CDR2 SQIVND (reference sequence). The CDR3 is made up of 14 amino acids. V was clipped by 5 bases and J by 1 base, with 8 bases between them.

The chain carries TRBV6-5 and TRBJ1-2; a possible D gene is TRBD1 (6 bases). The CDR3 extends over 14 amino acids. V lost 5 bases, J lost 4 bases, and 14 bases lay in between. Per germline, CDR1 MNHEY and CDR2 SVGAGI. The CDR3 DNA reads TGTGCCAGCAGTGGTGAGGGACATTCCTATGGCTACACCTTC. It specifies CASSGEGHSYGYTF.

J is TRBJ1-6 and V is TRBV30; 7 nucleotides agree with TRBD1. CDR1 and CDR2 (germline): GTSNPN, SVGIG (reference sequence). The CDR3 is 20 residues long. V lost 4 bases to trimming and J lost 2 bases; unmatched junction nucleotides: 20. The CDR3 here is CAWTMTGLGPTWTYNSPLHF. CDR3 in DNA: TGTGCCTGGACCATGACAGGGTTGGGGCCGACATGGACCTATAATTCACCCCTCCACTTT. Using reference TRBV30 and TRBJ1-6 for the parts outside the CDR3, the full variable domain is SQTIHQWPATLVQPVGSPLSLECTVEGTSNPNLYWYRQAAGRGLQLLFYSVGIGQISSEVPQNLSASRPQDRQFILSSKKLLLSDSGFYLCAWTMTGLGPTWTYNSPLHFGNGTRLTVT.

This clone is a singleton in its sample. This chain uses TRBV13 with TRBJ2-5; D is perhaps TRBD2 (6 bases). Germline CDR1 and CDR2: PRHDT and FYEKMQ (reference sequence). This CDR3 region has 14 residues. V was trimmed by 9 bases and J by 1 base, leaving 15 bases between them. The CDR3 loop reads CASSLRESQETQYF. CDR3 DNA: TGTGCCAGTTCCCTTCGGGAGTCCCAAGAGACCCAGTACTTC.

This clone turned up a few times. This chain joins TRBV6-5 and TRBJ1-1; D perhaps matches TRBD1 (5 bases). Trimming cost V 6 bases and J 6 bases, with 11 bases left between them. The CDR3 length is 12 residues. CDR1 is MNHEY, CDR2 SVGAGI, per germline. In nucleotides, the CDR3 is TGTGCCAGCAGCCGGCCAGGGCCTGAAGCTTTCTTT. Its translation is CASSRPGPEAFF.

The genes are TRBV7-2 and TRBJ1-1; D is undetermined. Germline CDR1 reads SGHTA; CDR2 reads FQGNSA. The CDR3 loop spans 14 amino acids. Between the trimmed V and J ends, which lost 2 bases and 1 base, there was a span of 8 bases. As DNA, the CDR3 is TGTGCCAGCAGCTTACGTGGCAGGAACACTGAAGCTTTCTTT. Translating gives CASSLRGRNTEAFF.

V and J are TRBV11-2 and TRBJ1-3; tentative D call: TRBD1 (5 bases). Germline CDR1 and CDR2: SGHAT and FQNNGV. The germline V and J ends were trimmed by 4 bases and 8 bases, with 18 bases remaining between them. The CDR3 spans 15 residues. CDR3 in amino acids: CASSWAGGPGDTIYF. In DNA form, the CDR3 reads TGTGCCAGCAGCTGGGCGGGAGGGCCGGGGGACACCATATATTTT.

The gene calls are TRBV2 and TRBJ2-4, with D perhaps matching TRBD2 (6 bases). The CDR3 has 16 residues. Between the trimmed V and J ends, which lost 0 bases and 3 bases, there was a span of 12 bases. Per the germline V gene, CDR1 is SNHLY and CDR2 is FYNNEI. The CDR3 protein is CASSEAPAGFKNIQYF. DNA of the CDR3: TGTGCCAGCAGTGAAGCGCCGGCGGGATTCAAAAACATTCAGTACTTC.

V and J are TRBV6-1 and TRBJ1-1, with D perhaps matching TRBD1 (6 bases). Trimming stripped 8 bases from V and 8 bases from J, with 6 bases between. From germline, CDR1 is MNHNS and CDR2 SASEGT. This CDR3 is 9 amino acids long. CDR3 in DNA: TGTGCCAGCCAGGGGGAAGCTTTCTTT. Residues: CASQGEAFF.

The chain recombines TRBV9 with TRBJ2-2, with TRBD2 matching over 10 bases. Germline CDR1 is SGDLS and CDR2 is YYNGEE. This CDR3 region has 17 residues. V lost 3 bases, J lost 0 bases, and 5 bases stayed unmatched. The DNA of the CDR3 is TGTGCCAGCAGCGGGGGACTAGCGAACTCGAACACCGGGGAGCTGTTTTTT. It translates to CASSGGLANSNTGELFF.

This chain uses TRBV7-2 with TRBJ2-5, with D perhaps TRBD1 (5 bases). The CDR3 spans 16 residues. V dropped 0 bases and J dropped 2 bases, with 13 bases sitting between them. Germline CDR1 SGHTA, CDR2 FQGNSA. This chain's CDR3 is CASSLAPVSGQETQYF. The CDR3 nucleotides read TGTGCCAGCAGCTTAGCGCCAGTGTCAGGGCAAGAGACCCAGTACTTC.

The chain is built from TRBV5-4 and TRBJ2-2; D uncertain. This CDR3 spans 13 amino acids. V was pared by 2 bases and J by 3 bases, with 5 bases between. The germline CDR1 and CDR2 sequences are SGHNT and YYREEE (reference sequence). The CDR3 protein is CASSFLYTGELFF. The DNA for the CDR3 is TGTGCCAGCAGCTTCCTCTACACCGGGGAGCTGTTTTTT.

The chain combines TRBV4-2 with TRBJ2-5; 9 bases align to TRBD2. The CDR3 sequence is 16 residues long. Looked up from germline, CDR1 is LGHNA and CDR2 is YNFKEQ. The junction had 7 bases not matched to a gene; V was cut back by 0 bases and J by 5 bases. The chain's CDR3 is CASSQDGGGAPETQYF. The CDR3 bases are TGTGCCAGCAGCCAAGATGGCGGGGGGGCCCCGGAGACCCAGTACTTC.

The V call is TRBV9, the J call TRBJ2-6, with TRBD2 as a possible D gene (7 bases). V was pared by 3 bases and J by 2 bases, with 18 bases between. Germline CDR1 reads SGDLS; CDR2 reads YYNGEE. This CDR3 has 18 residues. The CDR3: CASSDPWAGAPGANVLTF. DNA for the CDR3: TGTGCCAGCAGCGACCCGTGGGCGGGGGCCCCTGGGGCCAACGTCCTGACTTTC.

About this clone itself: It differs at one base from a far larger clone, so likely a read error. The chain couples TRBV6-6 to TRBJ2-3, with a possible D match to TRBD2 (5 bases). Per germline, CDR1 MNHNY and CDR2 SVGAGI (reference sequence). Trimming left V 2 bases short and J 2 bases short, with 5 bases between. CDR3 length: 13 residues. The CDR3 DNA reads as TGTGCCAGCAGTTACCGGGACACAGATACGCAGTATTTT. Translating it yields CASSYRDTDTQYF.

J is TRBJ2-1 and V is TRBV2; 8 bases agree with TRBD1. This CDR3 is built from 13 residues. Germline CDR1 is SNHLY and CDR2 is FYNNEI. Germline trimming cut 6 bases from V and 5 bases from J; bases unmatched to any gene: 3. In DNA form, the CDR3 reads TGTGCCAGCAGCCTGACAGGGGACAATGAGCAGTTCTTC. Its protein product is CASSLTGDNEQFF.

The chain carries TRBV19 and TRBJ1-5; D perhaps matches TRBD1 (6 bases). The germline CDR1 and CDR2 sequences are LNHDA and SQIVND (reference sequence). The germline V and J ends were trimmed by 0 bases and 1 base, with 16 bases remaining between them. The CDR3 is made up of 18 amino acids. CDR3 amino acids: CASSIEDSPIGSNQPQHF. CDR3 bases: TGTGCCAGTAGTATAGAGGACAGCCCTATAGGCAGCAATCAGCCCCAGCATTTT.

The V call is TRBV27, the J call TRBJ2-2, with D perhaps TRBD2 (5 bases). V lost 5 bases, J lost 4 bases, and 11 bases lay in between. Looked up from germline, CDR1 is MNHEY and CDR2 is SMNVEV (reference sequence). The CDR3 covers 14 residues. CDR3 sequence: CASSAGDGTGELFF. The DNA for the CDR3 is TGTGCCAGCAGTGCCGGGGATGGCACCGGGGAGCTGTTTTTT.

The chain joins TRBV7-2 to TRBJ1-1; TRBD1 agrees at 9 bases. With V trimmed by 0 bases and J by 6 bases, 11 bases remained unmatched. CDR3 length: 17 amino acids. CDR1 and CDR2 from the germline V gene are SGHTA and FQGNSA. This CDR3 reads CASSLAWGQGAGAEAFF. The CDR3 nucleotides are TGTGCCAGCAGCTTAGCATGGGGACAGGGTGCGGGTGCTGAAGCTTTCTTT.

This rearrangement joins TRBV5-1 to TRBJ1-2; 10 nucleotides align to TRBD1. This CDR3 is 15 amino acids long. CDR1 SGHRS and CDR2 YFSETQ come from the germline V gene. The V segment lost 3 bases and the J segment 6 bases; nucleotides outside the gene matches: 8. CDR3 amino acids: CASSSPGQGMHGYTF. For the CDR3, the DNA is TGCGCCAGCAGCTCACCGGGACAGGGGATGCATGGCTACACCTTC.

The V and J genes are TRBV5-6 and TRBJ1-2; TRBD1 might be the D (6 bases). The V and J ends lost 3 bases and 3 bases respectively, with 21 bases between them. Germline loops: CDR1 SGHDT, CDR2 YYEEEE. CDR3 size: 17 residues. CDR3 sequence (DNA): TGTGCCAGCAGCTCGACAGGTCCCACGGGCTTTGACTATGGCTACACCTTC. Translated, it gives CASSSTGPTGFDYGYTF.

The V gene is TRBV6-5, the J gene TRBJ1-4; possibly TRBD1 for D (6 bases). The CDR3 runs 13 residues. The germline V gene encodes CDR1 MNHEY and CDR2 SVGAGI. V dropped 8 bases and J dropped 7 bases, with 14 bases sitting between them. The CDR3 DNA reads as TGTGCCAGCTTGGGAGGGGGGGGTGAAAAACTGTTTTTT. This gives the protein CASLGGGGEKLFF.

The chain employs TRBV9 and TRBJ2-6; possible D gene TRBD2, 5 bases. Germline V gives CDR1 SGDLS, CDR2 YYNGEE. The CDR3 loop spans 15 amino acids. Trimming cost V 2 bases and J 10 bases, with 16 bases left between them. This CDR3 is CASSVGGSSSNVLTF. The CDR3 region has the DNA TGTGCCAGCAGCGTCGGAGGATCGAGTTCGAACGTCCTGACTTTC.